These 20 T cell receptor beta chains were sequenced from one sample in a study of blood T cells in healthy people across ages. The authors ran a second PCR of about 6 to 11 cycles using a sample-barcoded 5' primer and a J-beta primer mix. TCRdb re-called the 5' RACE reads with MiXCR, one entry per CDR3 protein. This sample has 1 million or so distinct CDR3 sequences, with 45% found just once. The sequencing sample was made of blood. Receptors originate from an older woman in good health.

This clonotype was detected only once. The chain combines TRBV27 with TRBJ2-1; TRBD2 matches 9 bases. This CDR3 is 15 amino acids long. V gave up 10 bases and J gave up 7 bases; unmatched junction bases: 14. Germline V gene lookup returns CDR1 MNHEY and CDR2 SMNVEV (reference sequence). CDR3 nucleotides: TGTGCCACGCAGAGGGCGGGAGGGCCACTTAATGAGCAGTTCTTC. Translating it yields CATQRAGGPLNEQFF.

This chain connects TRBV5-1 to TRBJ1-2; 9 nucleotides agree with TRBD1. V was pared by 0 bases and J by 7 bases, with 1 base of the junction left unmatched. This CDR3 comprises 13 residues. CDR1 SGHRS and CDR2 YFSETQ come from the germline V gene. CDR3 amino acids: CASSLGTGAGYTF. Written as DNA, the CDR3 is TGCGCCAGCAGCTTGGGGACAGGGGCTGGCTACACCTTC.

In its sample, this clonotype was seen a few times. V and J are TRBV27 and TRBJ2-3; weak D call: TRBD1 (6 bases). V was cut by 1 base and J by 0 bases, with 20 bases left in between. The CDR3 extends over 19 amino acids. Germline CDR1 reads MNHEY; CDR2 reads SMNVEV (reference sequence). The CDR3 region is CASSLFPRDITTSTDTQYF. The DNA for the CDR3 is TGTGCCAGCAGTTTATTTCCCCGGGACATAACTACTAGCACAGATACGCAGTATTTT.

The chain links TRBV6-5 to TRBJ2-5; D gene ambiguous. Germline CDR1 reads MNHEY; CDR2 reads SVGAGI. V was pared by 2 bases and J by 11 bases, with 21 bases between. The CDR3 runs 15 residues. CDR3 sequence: CASSYGAPGYNEQYF. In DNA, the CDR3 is TGTGCCAGCAGTTACGGAGCTCCTGGTTACAATGAGCAGTACTTC.

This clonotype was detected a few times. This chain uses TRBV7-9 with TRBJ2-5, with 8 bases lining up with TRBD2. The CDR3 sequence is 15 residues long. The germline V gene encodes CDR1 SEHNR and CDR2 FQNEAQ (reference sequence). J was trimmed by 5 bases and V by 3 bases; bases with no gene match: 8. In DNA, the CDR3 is TGTGCCAGCAGCTTCCGAGCGGGAGCACCTGAGACCCAGTACTTC. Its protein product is CASSFRAGAPETQYF. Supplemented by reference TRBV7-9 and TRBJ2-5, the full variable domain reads DTGVSQNPRHKITKRGQNVTFRCDPISEHNRLYWYRQTLGQGPEFLTYFQNEAQLEKSRLLSDRFSAERPKGSFSTLEIQRTEQGDSAMYLCASSFRAGAPETQYFGPGTRLLVL.

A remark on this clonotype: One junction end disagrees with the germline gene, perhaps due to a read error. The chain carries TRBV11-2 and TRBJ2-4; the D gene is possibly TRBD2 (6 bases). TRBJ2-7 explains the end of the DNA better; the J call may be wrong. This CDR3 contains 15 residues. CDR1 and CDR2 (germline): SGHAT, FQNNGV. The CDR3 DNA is TGTGTCAGCAGCCCGCGGGACCGTTTAAGTTACGAGCAGTACTTC. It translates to CVSSPRDRLSYEQYF.

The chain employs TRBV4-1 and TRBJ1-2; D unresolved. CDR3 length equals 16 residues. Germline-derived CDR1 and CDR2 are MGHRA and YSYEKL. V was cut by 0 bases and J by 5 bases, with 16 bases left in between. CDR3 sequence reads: CASSQDEEIGSYGYTF. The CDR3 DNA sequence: TGCGCCAGCAGCCAAGACGAAGAGATAGGGAGTTATGGCTACACCTTC.

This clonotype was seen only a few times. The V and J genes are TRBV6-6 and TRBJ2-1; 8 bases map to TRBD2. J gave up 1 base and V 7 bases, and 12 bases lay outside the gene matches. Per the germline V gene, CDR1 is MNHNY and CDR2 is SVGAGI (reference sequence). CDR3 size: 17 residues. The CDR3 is CASTSKKREWSYNEQFF. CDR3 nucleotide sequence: TGTGCCAGCACCTCTAAGAAGCGGGAGTGGTCCTACAATGAGCAGTTCTTC.

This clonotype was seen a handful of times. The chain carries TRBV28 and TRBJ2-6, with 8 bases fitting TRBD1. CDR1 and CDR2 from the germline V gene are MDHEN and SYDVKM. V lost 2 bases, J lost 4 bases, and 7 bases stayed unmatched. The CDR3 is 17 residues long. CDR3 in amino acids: CASSLPGTGPGANVLTF. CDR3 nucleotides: TGTGCCAGCAGTTTACCCGGGACAGGCCCGGGGGCCAACGTCCTGACTTTC.

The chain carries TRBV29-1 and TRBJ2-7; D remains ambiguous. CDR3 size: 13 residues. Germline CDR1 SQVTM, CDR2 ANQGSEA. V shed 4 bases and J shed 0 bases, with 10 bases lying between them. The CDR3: CSVAASLSYEQYF. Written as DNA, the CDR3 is TGCAGCGTTGCAGCAAGCCTCTCCTACGAGCAGTACTTC.

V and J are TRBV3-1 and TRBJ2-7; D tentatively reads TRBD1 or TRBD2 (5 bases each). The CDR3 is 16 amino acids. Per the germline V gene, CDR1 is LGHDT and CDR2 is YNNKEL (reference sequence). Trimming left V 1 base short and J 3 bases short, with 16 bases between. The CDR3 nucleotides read TGTGCCAGCAGCCAAGTCAAAACCGGGACCCACTACGAGCAGTACTTC. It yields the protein CASSQVKTGTHYEQYF.

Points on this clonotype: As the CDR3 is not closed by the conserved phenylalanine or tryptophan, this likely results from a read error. The CDR3 is CSDEVAGASYEQYL. CDR3 sequence (DNA): TGCAGCGATGAAGTGGCGGGAGCCTCTTACGAGCAGTACTTA. This chain uses TRBV29-1 with TRBJ2-1, with 7 bases that match TRBD2. TRBJ2-7 explains the end of the DNA better; the J call may be wrong. The CDR3 length is 14 residues. Germline CDR1 and CDR2: SQVTM and ANQGSEA.

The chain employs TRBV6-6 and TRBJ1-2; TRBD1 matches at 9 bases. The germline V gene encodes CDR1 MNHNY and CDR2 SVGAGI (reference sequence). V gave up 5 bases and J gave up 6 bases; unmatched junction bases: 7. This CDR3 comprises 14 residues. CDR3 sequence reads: CASSSRDRVDGYTF. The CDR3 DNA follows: TGTGCCAGCAGTAGCCGGGACAGGGTGGATGGCTACACCTTC.

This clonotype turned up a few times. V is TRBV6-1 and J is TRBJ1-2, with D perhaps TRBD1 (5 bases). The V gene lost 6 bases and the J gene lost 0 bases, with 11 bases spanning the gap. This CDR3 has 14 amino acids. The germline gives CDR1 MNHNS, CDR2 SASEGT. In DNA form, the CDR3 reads TGTGCCAGCAGGGAACCGGGGGCTAACTATGGCTACACCTTC. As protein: CASREPGANYGYTF.

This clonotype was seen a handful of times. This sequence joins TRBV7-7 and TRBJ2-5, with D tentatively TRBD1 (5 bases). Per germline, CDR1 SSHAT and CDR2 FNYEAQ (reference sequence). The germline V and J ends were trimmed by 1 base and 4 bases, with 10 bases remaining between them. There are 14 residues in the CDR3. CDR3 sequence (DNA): TGTGCCAGCAGCTTAGTTCAGGGTACAGAGACCCAGTACTTC. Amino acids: CASSLVQGTETQYF.

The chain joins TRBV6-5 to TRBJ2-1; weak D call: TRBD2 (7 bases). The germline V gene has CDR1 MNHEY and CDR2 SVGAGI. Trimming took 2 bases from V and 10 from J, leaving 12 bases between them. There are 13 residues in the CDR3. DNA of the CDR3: TGTGCCAGCAGTTACCAGGGGAGGGGGGAGCAGTTCTTC. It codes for CASSYQGRGEQFF.

CDR3 nucleotide sequence: TGTGCCAGCAGCTCCACCGAGGGGGCCAGCACTGAAGCTTTCTTT. Residues: CASSSTEGASTEAFF. The chain combines TRBV11-2 with TRBJ1-1, with 7 bases that match TRBD1. The germline gives CDR1 SGHAT, CDR2 FQNNGV. J gave up 4 bases and V 4 bases, and 9 bases lay outside the gene matches. CDR3 size: 15 residues.

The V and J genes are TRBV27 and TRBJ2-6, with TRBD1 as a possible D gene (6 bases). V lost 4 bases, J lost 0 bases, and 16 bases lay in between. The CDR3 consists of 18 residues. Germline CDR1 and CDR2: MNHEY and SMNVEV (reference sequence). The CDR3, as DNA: TGTGCCAGCAGTTCGCCGCCGGGACATCTCTCTGGGGCCAACGTCCTGACTTTC. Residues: CASSSPPGHLSGANVLTF. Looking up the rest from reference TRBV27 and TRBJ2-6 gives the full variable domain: EAQVTQNPRYLITVTGKKLTVTCSQNMNHEYMSWYRQDPGLGLRQIYYSMNVEVTDKGDVPEGYKVSRKEKRNFPLILESPSPNQTSLYFCASSSPPGHLSGANVLTFGAGSRLTVL.

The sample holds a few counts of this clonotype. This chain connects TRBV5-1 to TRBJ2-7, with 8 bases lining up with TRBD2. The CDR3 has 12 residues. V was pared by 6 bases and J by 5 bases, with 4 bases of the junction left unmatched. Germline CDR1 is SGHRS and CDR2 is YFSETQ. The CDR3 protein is CASTRGGDEQYF. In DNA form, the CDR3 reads TGCGCCAGCACCCGGGGGGGTGACGAGCAGTACTTC.

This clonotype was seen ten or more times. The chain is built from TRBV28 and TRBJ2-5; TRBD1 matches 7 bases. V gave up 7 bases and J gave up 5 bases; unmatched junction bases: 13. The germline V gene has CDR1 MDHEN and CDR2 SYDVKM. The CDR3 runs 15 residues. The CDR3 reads CASKIGQDGRETQYF. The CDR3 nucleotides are TGTGCCAGCAAAATCGGACAGGACGGCAGGGAGACCCAGTACTTC. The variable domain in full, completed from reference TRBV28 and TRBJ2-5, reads DVKVTQSSRYLVKRTGEKVFLECVQDMDHENMFWYRQDPGLGLRLIYFSYDVKMKEKGDIPEGYSVSREKKERFSLILESASTNQTSMYLCASKIGQDGRETQYFGPGTRLLVL.